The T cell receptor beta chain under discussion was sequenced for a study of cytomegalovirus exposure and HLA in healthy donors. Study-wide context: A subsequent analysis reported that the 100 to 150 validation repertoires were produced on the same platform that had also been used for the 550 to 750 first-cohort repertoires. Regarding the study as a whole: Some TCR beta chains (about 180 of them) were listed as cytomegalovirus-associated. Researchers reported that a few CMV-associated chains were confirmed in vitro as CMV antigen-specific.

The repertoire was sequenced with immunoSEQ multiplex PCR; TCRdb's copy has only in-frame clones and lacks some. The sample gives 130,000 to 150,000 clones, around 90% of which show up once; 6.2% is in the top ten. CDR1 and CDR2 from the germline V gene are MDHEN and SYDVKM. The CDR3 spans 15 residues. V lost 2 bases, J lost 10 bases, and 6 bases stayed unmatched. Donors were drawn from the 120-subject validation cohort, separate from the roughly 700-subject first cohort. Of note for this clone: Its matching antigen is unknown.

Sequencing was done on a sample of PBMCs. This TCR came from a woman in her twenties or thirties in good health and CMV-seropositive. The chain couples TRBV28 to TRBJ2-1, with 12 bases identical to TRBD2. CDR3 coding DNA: TGTGCCAGCAGTTTAGCCGGGACTAGCGGGCGAGAGCAGTTCTTC. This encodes CASSLAGTSGREQFF.